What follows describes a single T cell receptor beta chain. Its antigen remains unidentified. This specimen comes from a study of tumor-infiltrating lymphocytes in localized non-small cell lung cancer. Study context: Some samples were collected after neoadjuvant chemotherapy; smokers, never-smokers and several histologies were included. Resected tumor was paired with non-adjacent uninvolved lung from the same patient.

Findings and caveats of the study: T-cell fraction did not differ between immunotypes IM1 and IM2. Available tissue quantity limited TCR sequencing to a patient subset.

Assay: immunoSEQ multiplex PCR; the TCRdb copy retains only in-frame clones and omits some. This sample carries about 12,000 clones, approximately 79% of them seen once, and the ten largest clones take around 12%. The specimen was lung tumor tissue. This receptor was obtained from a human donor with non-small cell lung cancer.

The CDR3 DNA reads as TGTGCCAGCAGTTCCCGAGAAAAACTGTTTTTT. This codes for CASSSREKLFF. V usage is TRBV6-6 and J usage is TRBJ1-4; D is unclear. V shed 4 bases and J shed 8 bases, with 5 bases lying between them. Per germline, CDR1 MNHNY and CDR2 SVGAGI (reference sequence). The CDR3 sequence is 11 residues long.